This TCR beta chain was sequenced in a study of cytomegalovirus exposure and HLA in healthy donors (dated by TCRdb to 2017 to 2019). Background for the entire study: An earlier analysis of approximately 640 of the donors reported 250 to 300 Gb of sequence data and 117 million unique TCR beta sequences from about 179 million T cells. In addition to the first cohort of roughly 700 subjects, a separate validation cohort of 130 or so different subjects was used. Using immunosequencing, the study profiled T cell repertoires from roughly 650 subjects and related those repertoires to cytomegalovirus serostatus. Class I and class II HLA loci were covered by the typing at four-digit resolution. A later genetic analysis used genome-wide SNP genotypes for about 55% of the 666 donors, treating that subset as a discovery cohort. An early release that covered some 640 HLA-typed donors contained approximately 300 gigabases of sequencing data and 85 million to 100 million unique TCR sequences. Typing coverage differed by locus: A, B, C, DRB1 and DQB1 were typed in roughly 620-630 donors, DQA1 in 522, DPA1 in approximately 600, and DPB1 in roughly 450. Donor age, sex, ethnicity and CMV serostatus were compiled together with the repertoire data. To predict cytomegalovirus infection status, the study combined high-throughput TCR immunosequencing, statistical association of individual TCRs with disease status, and machine learning. All discovery cohort repertoires had been generated using a single sequencing platform. An earlier analysis of 587 of the donors used high-throughput TCR beta sequencing to judge whether each TCR beta V gene segment behaved as functional or pseudogenic. Of the roughly 400 genotyped donors, about 80% fell in the genetic ancestry cluster associated with self-reported Caucasian donors. Rather than drawing on any new phenotypic data, the later analysis identified candidate immune exposures from TCR beta sequences and the way those sequences occurred across donors. To study patterns of TCR occurrence, a later analysis re-analyzed previously published TCR beta repertoires from 600 to 750 donors and added high-resolution HLA genotyping. The study aimed to test whether signatures of past pathogen exposure could be identified by cataloging public T cell receptors. Across about 370 genotyped donors of the cohort, an average of about 250,000 unique TCR beta nucleotide sequences per donor were sequenced, and around 20% of those sequences were non-productive. Because of strong linkage in the cohort, a few DR-DQ haplotypes were treated as single units for association and clustering.

Results the study describes overall, beyond this receptor: Roughly uniform sequencing depth across donors was assumed in presence/absence analyses, although this assumption may not hold. In both the original and validation cohorts, the classifier was reported to diagnose cytomegalovirus status with high specificity and sensitivity. A cluster of highly shared sequence variants was judged likely to be a technical artifact of the sequencing pipeline. In a later analysis, 16,951 TCR beta sequences were associated with specific HLA alleles at a false discovery rate of 0.05. When HLA alleles, especially DR and DQ, strongly co-occurred, TCR associations were difficult to assign to individual alleles. In this cohort, only TCR beta chains were sequenced, and detectable features were limited by the absence of alpha or paired-chain data. A total of 150 to 200 TCR beta chains were listed by the study as associated with cytomegalovirus. While some public TCRs were present in many individuals, most TCR sequences turned up only very rarely across donors. Because HLA typing was unavailable for some donors at each locus, only the typed subset was used in association tests. Correlated functional status among segregating V segments might be attributable to linkage disequilibrium, but an unknown experimental factor could not be ruled out. Most CMV-associated TCR beta chains appeared to be HLA-restricted in a later analysis, and the HLA associations seemed to be driven largely by CMV exposure. An association between a missense DCLRE1C variant and V-gene and J-gene trimming of TCR beta chains was found in a later genetic analysis and replicated in an independent cohort. Because counts were too low, about 18 rarely observed V segments, including chromosome 9 orphons, were left out of the earlier analysis of over 550 of the donors. In an earlier analysis of around 600 of the donors, most TCR beta V segments appeared in productive rearrangements about 87% or about 30% of the time, broadly matching IMGT annotations. The authors suggested that the approach could potentially be extended to other disease states and immunological phenotypes. The only immune exposure information available for the cohort was CMV serostatus. A later analysis found that TCR association rates varied across HLA loci, with DRB1 alleles showing the most associated TCRs and HLA-C alleles the fewest. In a later analysis, several top co-occurrence clusters were reported to appear linked to parvovirus B19, influenza, CMV and Epstein-Barr virus. The 87-base-pair reads could not distinguish some IMGT-functional V segments, including TRBV6-2 and TRBV6-3, so those segments were excluded. In a later analysis, HLA-associated TCR beta chains showed more clonal expansion and lower generation probabilities than non-associated chains that were equally common. A further reported finding was that TCR beta sequences accurately predicted the HLA-A and HLA-B alleles for most subjects in the first cohort. A few of the identified cytomegalovirus-associated TCR beta chains were confirmed in vitro to be specific for cytomegalovirus antigens. Compared with the roughly 710-donor mean, donors in an Asian-associated ancestry cluster had fewer N-insertions in productive TCRs, according to a later genetic analysis.

Note on this clone: No cognate antigen has been identified for it.

The cohort consisted of approximately 690 healthy bone marrow donors. At the time of sampling, every cohort member was nominally healthy, though immune exposures that went unrecorded were likely present. The donor tested CMV seropositive and was one of the 289 seropositive cohort members. A peripheral blood sample was provided by each donor, and peripheral blood mononuclear cells were used for TCR beta sequencing. Genomic DNA extraction from the blood cell samples was performed with the Qiagen DNeasy Blood Extraction Kit. The CDR3 measures 13 amino acids from cysteine to phenylalanine. The only DNA kept is the CDR3, 39 bases in frame from the first base. Per the germline V gene, SNHLY is the CDR1 and FYNNEI is the CDR2. At the junction V is shortened by 5 bases and J by 4 bases; bases outside the gene matches: 4. The library relied on the immunoSEQ multiplex PCR assay. A mixture of 60 forward primers for TCR Vbeta segments and 13 reverse primers for TCR Jbeta segments was used in the multiplex PCR. The CDR3 region of rearranged TCR beta genes was amplified from genomic DNA by a multiplex PCR assay. The Illumina HiSeq System was used to sequence the amplified TCR beta libraries as 87-base-pair reads. In the original analysis: A later analysis tallied roughly 78 million unique TCR beta chains across the 660 or so repertoires, and roughly 11 million of those chains were shared by two or more donors. Raw reads were error-corrected and collapsed into unique sequences with a nearest-neighbor algorithm that merged closely related sequences to remove PCR and sequencing errors. Alignment of CDR3 sequences to IMGT reference sequences was used to assign V, D and J gene segments. For a sequence to be retained, at least a six-nucleotide match to both a V gene segment and a J gene segment was required. Rearrangements were classified as productive when the CDR3 lacked stop codons and remained in frame with V and J, and all other rearrangements were classified as non-productive. CDR3 was defined by IMGT convention, running from the second conserved V-encoded cysteine to the conserved J-encoded phenylalanine. The earlier analysis of roughly 590 of the donors excluded any sequence lacking an unambiguous match to a single V gene segment. In an earlier analysis of a few hundred of the donors, a V segment was called functional when productive rearrangements were above 56.7%, and segregating when the standard deviation between donors exceeded 5%. A statistical classification framework was built for diagnosing cytomegalovirus status from the catalog of TCR beta chain sequences. In a later analysis, V and J genes were assigned by comparing TCR nucleotide sequences against IMGT/GENE-DB human TR gene sequences. A later analysis assigned CDR3 sequences and most-parsimonious VDJ recombination scenarios with the TCRdist pipeline. A later analysis defined each TCR beta chain by its CDR3 amino acid sequence plus V-gene family, and excluded reads lacking a unique V-gene family. To address suspected cross-contamination and a sequencing artifact, a later analysis removed over 500 highly shared, low-generation-probability nucleotide sequences. In a later analysis, a clonal expansion index was calculated for each public chain from normalized within-repertoire ranks of inferred template counts. Generation probabilities in a later analysis came from a VDJ recombination model fitted to out-of-frame rearrangements, and those results were checked against IGoR. In a later analysis, TCR-TCR, TCR-HLA and TCR-CMV co-occurrence was scored with hypergeometric tests, and a repertoire-size bias correction was applied to TCR pairs. A later analysis estimated false discovery rates by permuting HLA or CMV assignments 20 times. In a later analysis, co-occurring TCRs were grouped with DBSCAN, and TCRdist sequence similarity was added when clustering was performed within HLA-allele-positive subsets. Repertoires with fewer than 30,000 or more than 120,000 public chains were left out of co-occurrence clustering, as were roughly five repertoires with anomalous nucleotide sharing. This is the immuneACCESS table as TCRdb keeps it, with only in-frame sequences that have V and J called. A part of the clones is gone; compared with another copy, unresolved V genes explain less than half, and the rest is unexplained. V and J calls plus clone size are reproduced from that table; the DNA served to infer D and trimming. The table kept for this sample lists approximately 30,000 clones. Approximately 2% of the sample goes to the ten largest clones.

In this chain, TRBV2 is recombined with TRBJ2-7; TRBD1 matches 8 bases in the middle. The sequence came from a middle-aged woman in good health and CMV-seropositive. Sequencing was carried out using PBMCs. Here is the DNA: TGTGCCAGCAGTTCGACAGGGGCATACGAGCAGTACTTC. Translated, it gives CASSSTGAYEQYF. The reference TRBV2 and TRBJ2-7 proteins fill in what lies around the CDR3, so the full variable domain reads EPEVTQTPSHQVTQMGQEVILRCVPISNHLYFYWYRQILGQKVEFLVSFYNNEISEKSEIFDDQFSVERPDGSNFTLKIRSTKLEDSAMYFCASSSTGAYEQYFGPGTRLTVT.